The 19 T cell receptor beta chains reported below all come from one sample, sequenced in a study of identical twins. TCRdb called the 5' RACE reads again in MiXCR, with one record for every CDR3 protein. The profile covers about 550,000 distinct CDR3 sequences, with around 22% appearing a single time and approximately 0.52% taken by the ten largest. These sequences were also reported in another study, on yellow fever vaccine responses in identical twins.

Material: CD4+ T cells sorted from blood. These receptors originate from a woman aged 18-29 years in good health.

V and J are TRBV3-1 and TRBJ2-1; D perhaps matches TRBD1 (8 bases). V was cut by 4 bases and J by 9 bases, with 25 bases left in between. The germline V gene encodes CDR1 LGHDT and CDR2 YNNKEL (reference sequence). CDR3 length: 17 residues. CDR3 coding DNA: TGTGCCAGCAGCCGGTCGGGGACAGGATCGGGGGGAGGTGAGCAGTTCTTC. Amino acid sequence: CASSRSGTGSGGGEQFF.

This clonotype was counted a few times. The V gene is TRBV7-9, the J gene TRBJ1-4; unclear D gene. This CDR3 has 14 amino acids. CDR1 and CDR2 from the germline V gene are SEHNR and FQNEAQ (reference sequence). Trimming removed 3 bases at V and 6 bases at J, with 11 bases between. CDR3 amino acids: CASSLGSGDEKLFF. The DNA of the CDR3 is TGTGCCAGCAGCTTGGGTTCCGGAGATGAAAAACTGTTTTTT. Complete variable domain (other parts from reference TRBV7-9 and TRBJ1-4): DTGVSQNPRHKITKRGQNVTFRCDPISEHNRLYWYRQTLGQGPEFLTYFQNEAQLEKSRLLSDRFSAERPKGSFSTLEIQRTEQGDSAMYLCASSLGSGDEKLFFGSGTQLSVL.

This clonotype was seen at least ten times. This chain connects TRBV20-1 to TRBJ2-3; 7 positions match TRBD1. The CDR3 length is 13 residues. With V trimmed by 6 bases and J by 0 bases, 3 bases remained unmatched. Germline V gene data show CDR1 as DFQATT and CDR2 as SNEGSKA (reference sequence). This CDR3 reads CSAEGQSTDTQYF. As DNA, the CDR3 is TGCAGTGCCGAGGGACAGAGCACAGATACGCAGTATTTT.

This clonotype has more than one count but fewer than ten. The chain carries TRBV5-1 and TRBJ2-5; either TRBD1 or TRBD2 may fit D (5 bases each). V was shortened by 3 bases and J by 1 base, with 13 bases between the two germline ends. The V gene's germline CDR1 is SGHRS and CDR2 YFSETQ. CDR3 length: 15 residues. This chain's CDR3 is CASSYPGTFQETQYF. CDR3 sequence (DNA): TGCGCCAGCAGCTACCCGGGGACCTTCCAAGAGACCCAGTACTTC.

This chain uses TRBV5-6 with TRBJ1-2; the D is unclear. This CDR3 is 14 amino acids long. Germline V gene sequence: CDR1 SGHDT, CDR2 YYEEEE. Deletions cut 0 bases from V and 6 bases from J, with 12 bases between. CDR3: CASSLVSLGNGYTF. The DNA for the CDR3 is TGTGCCAGCAGCTTGGTTTCCCTCGGCAATGGCTACACCTTC.

This chain joins TRBV20-1 and TRBJ2-1, with 16 nucleotides matching TRBD2. The junction had 12 bases not matched to a gene; V was cut back by 6 bases and J by 4 bases. This CDR3 comprises 18 residues. CDR1 is DFQATT and CDR2 is SNEGSKA in the germline V gene (reference sequence). CDR3 in amino acids: CSALTPGLAGGQYNEQFF. CDR3 in DNA: TGCAGTGCACTAACTCCGGGACTAGCGGGGGGGCAGTACAATGAGCAGTTCTTC.

This chain links TRBV20-1 with TRBJ2-7; D possibly corresponds to TRBD2 (6 bases). The length of the CDR3 is 11 residues. V lost 4 bases to trimming and J lost 7 bases, with 11 bases between them. Germline V gene lookup returns CDR1 DFQATT and CDR2 SNEGSKA (reference sequence). In nucleotides, the CDR3 is TGCAGTGCTATGGTGGCGGGGGAGCAGTACTTC. Amino acids: CSAMVAGEQYF.

A few counts support this clonotype. CDR3 DNA: TGCAGTGCTAGAGTTAGCGGGAGGGCTAACTACGAGCAGTACTTC. This gives the protein CSARVSGRANYEQYF. The rearrangement joins TRBV20-1 to TRBJ2-7; 11 bases fit TRBD2. Germline V CDR1 and CDR2: DFQATT, SNEGSKA (reference sequence). The trim removed 1 base at V and 3 bases at J, leaving 5 bases unmatched. The CDR3 is 15 residues long.

In its sample, this clonotype was seen a few times. The chain employs TRBV11-2 and TRBJ2-7, with TRBD1 identical over 8 bases. This CDR3 has 15 amino acids. Germline V gene data show CDR1 as SGHAT and CDR2 as FQNNGV. V shed 8 bases, J shed 4 bases, and the junction held 13 bases outside the gene matches. CDR3 residues: CASSQGTGTSYEQYV. The CDR3 DNA reads as TGTGCCAGCTCCCAGGGGACAGGAACTTCATACGAGCAGTACGTC.

The V and J genes are TRBV5-1 and TRBJ2-7, with D perhaps matching TRBD2 (6 bases). The germline V and J ends were trimmed by 6 bases and 3 bases, with 19 bases remaining between them. CDR1 is SGHRS and CDR2 is YFSETQ in the germline V gene. This CDR3 spans 15 amino acids. For the CDR3, the DNA is TGCGCCAGCAACCCATTGGGAGGAACCCTCTACGAGCAGTACTTC. As protein: CASNPLGGTLYEQYF.

The J gene is TRBJ2-3, the V gene TRBV27; either TRBD1 or TRBD2 may supply D (5 bases each). The V end was cut by 3 bases, the J end by 5 bases, with 15 bases between. Germline V gives CDR1 MNHEY, CDR2 SMNVEV (reference sequence). The CDR3 sequence is 15 residues long. This CDR3 reads CASSFSGPRGDTQYF. The CDR3 DNA follows: TGTGCCAGCAGTTTCTCGGGACCCCGCGGAGATACGCAGTATTTT.

This clonotype was recorded a few times. The chain links TRBV21-1 to TRBJ2-1. TRBV21-1 is flagged as a pseudogene. The length of the CDR3 is 15 residues. CDR3 DNA: TGTGCCAGCAGCCATAGCCTACCTTCCTACAATGAGCAGTTCTTC. It encodes CASSHSLPSYNEQFF.

The chain has TRBV29-1 and TRBJ2-5, with 13 bases identical to TRBD2. Germline assignment: CDR1 SQVTM and CDR2 ANQGSEA. The V gene end was trimmed by 7 bases and the J gene end by 2 bases; junction bases not matched to a gene: 4. The CDR3 covers 14 residues. This CDR3 reads CSAGTSGVQETQYF. The CDR3 DNA follows: TGCAGCGCAGGGACTAGCGGGGTACAAGAGACCCAGTACTTC.

This clonotype was observed a handful of times. This chain uses TRBV6-1 with TRBJ2-7; unclear D gene. Germline V lookup: CDR1 MNHNS, CDR2 SASEGT. This CDR3 spans 14 amino acids. V lost 7 bases and J lost 2, with 15 bases in between. The CDR3 sequence: CASISFSVPYEQYV. The CDR3 region has the DNA TGTGCCAGCATCTCCTTTTCGGTCCCCTACGAGCAGTACGTC.

This chain connects TRBV20-1 to TRBJ2-2; 11 bases match TRBD2. The CDR3 sequence is 13 residues long. J gave up 7 bases and V 8 bases, and 6 bases lay outside the gene matches. Germline CDR1 and CDR2: DFQATT and SNEGSKA (reference sequence). Written as DNA, the CDR3 is TGCAGTCTTAGCGGGAGGGGAGGCGGGGAGCTGTTTTTT. This encodes CSLSGRGGGELFF.

The chain is built from TRBV7-8 and TRBJ2-5; TRBD1 is a possible D gene (6 bases). CDR3 length: 16 residues. V lost 5 bases and J lost 5, with 21 bases in between. Germline CDR1 and CDR2: SGHVS and FQNEAQ. CDR3 bases: TGTGCCAGCAGCCCAAGCTACGTGGGTAGGGGGGAGACCCAGTACTTC. Its translation is CASSPSYVGRGETQYF.

The chain recombines TRBV19 with TRBJ2-5; 11 nucleotides agree with TRBD2. Germline-derived CDR1 and CDR2 are LNHDA and SQIVND (reference sequence). CDR3 length equals 16 residues. Germline trimming cut 0 bases from V and 4 bases from J; bases unmatched to any gene: 4. The CDR3 DNA reads as TGTGCCAGTAGTATAGATCTACTAGCGGGAGTAGAGACCCAGTACTTC. It specifies CASSIDLLAGVETQYF.

The genes are TRBV19 and TRBJ1-2, with 10 positions matching TRBD1. With V trimmed by 5 bases and J by 3 bases, 9 bases remained unmatched. Germline V gene data show CDR1 as LNHDA and CDR2 as SQIVND (reference sequence). The CDR3 length is 16 residues. The CDR3 nucleotides read TGTGCCAGTAGTCCAATCCTGACAGGGGGCGACTATGGCTACACCTTC. Amino acid sequence: CASSPILTGGDYGYTF.

The V and J genes are TRBV12-3 or TRBV12-4 and TRBJ2-3; D gene unclear. This CDR3 has 17 amino acids. Trimming removed 5 bases from V and 6 bases from J, with 24 bases in between. The DNA of the CDR3 is TGTGCCAGCAGTACCCAGATTATCCCACGCTCGTTTGATACGCAGTATTTT. Translation gives CASSTQIIPRSFDTQYF.